A single sample gave rise to the 18 T cell receptor beta chains below, sequenced in a study of cytomegalovirus exposure and HLA in healthy donors. Assay: immunoSEQ multiplex PCR; the TCRdb copy retains only in-frame clones and omits some. The sample holds approximately 99,000 clones, under 85% seen once. Sequencing was performed on PBMCs. The receptors were gathered from a woman under 30 in good health and CMV-seronegative.

The V gene is TRBV7-8, the J gene TRBJ1-1; D gene unclear. Per germline, CDR1 SGHVS and CDR2 FQNEAQ. The CDR3 loop spans 13 amino acids. Deletions cut 5 bases from V and 0 bases from J, with 7 bases between. The CDR3 sequence is CASSLILNTEAFF. CDR3 DNA sequence: TGTGCCAGCAGCCTTATCCTGAACACTGAAGCTTTCTTT.

This chain joins TRBV9 and TRBJ2-1; D is possibly TRBD1 (5 bases). Germline CDR1 is SGDLS and CDR2 is YYNGEE. Between the trimmed V and J ends, which lost 3 bases and 4 bases, there was a span of 11 bases. The length of the CDR3 is 14 residues. In nucleotides, the CDR3 is TGTGCCAGCAGCGCACAGGACGGTTACAATGAGCAGTTCTTC. Translation gives CASSAQDGYNEQFF.

The gene calls are TRBV28 and TRBJ1-5; 7 bases map to TRBD1. The CDR3 is 15 amino acids. V gave up 4 bases and J gave up 5 bases; unmatched junction bases: 8. Germline values: CDR1 MDHEN, CDR2 SYDVKM. The CDR3 sequence: CASSWRQGGHQPQHF. CDR3 bases: TGTGCCAGCAGTTGGAGACAGGGAGGTCATCAGCCCCAGCATTTT.

The gene calls are TRBV10-3 and TRBJ2-7, with 8 bases fitting TRBD1. V dropped 10 bases and J dropped 1; count of bases not matched to a gene: 6. CDR1 is ENHRY and CDR2 is SYGVKD in the germline V gene. The CDR3 is 13 amino acids. CDR3 protein: CATYDRGSYEQYF. The CDR3 DNA is TGTGCCACCTATGACAGGGGATCCTACGAGCAGTACTTC.

The rearrangement joins TRBV7-8 to TRBJ1-2, with TRBD1 identical over 7 bases. V shed 5 bases, J shed 4 bases, and the junction held 4 bases outside the gene matches. Looked up from germline, CDR1 is SGHVS and CDR2 is FQNEAQ. This CDR3 contains 13 residues. CDR3 amino acids: CASSRRDSYGYTF. CDR3 DNA sequence: TGTGCCAGCAGCCGTCGGGACAGCTATGGCTACACCTTC.

The V call is TRBV2, the J call TRBJ1-5; a weak D match, TRBD1 (5 bases). The CDR3 spans 14 residues. Trimming took off 6 bases at V and 0 bases at J, with 9 bases between the two ends. Germline assignment: CDR1 SNHLY and CDR2 FYNNEI. The CDR3 spells CASRSDSSNQPQHF. CDR3 DNA: TGTGCCAGCAGGTCCGACAGTAGCAATCAGCCCCAGCATTTT.

In this sample, this clone turned up once. The rearrangement links TRBV28 to TRBJ1-1, with D unclear. The CDR3 runs to 15 residues. Germline CDR1 MDHEN, CDR2 SYDVKM. V dropped 3 bases and J dropped 4 bases, with 15 bases sitting between them. CDR3 amino acids: CASSFVKVAGTEAFF. DNA of the CDR3: TGTGCCAGCAGTTTTGTAAAAGTGGCGGGCACTGAAGCTTTCTTT.

The chain links TRBV5-1 to TRBJ2-3; D possibly corresponds to TRBD1 (5 bases). This CDR3 region has 14 residues. CDR1 and CDR2 from the germline V gene are SGHRS and YFSETQ. The V end lost 1 base, the J end lost 6 bases, and 12 bases lay between the germline ends. This CDR3 reads CASSLTEKGDTQYF. The CDR3 DNA sequence: TGCGCCAGCAGCTTGACAGAAAAGGGGGATACGCAGTATTTT.

The chain couples TRBV6-5 to TRBJ1-2; no clear D. CDR1 is MNHEY, CDR2 SVGAGI, per germline. V dropped 1 base and J dropped 2 bases, with 11 bases sitting between them. The CDR3 loop spans 15 amino acids. The CDR3 bases are TGTGCCAGCAGTTACTTCCAACTCCCAAACTATGGCTACACCTTC. This gives the protein CASSYFQLPNYGYTF.

This chain joins TRBV25-1 and TRBJ2-7; 10 bases agree with TRBD1. The CDR3 is 16 amino acids. Germline CDR1 and CDR2: MGHDK and SYGVNS. Trimming at V came to 1 base and at J to 5 bases, leaving 8 bases not matched to a gene. CDR3 protein: CASSESSGTGDHEQYF. As DNA, the CDR3 is TGTGCCAGCAGTGAATCGTCTGGGACAGGGGACCACGAGCAGTACTTC.

The chain joins TRBV9 to TRBJ2-5, with 7 bases lining up with TRBD1. Germline trimming cut 2 bases from V and 1 base from J; bases unmatched to any gene: 2. CDR1 and CDR2 from the germline V gene are SGDLS and YYNGEE. The CDR3 is 14 amino acids. The CDR3 nucleotides read TGTGCCAGCAGCGTTTGGGACAGCCAAGAGACCCAGTACTTC. Translating it yields CASSVWDSQETQYF.

The chain carries TRBV27 and TRBJ2-1, with 8 bases aligning to TRBD2. This CDR3 spans 16 amino acids. Looked up from germline, CDR1 is MNHEY and CDR2 is SMNVEV (reference sequence). V lost 1 base and J lost 7; bases outside the gene matches: 9. The CDR3 here is CASSLFRRGTSNEQFF. CDR3 bases: TGTGCCAGCAGTTTATTTCGACGCGGGACTAGTAATGAGCAGTTCTTC.

The genes are TRBV7-8 and TRBJ2-3, with D tentatively TRBD1 (5 bases). V dropped 6 bases and J dropped 8 bases, with 12 bases sitting between them. The CDR3 spans 12 residues. Germline CDR1 and CDR2: SGHVS and FQNEAQ. The CDR3 sequence: CASSLGPGTQYF. In nucleotides, the CDR3 is TGTGCCAGCAGTTTGGGGCCGGGTACGCAGTATTTT.

This clone was seen a handful of times. The chain recombines TRBV10-2 with TRBJ1-6; D is uncertain. The CDR3 extends over 13 amino acids. Germline CDR1 WSHSY, CDR2 SAAADI. V lost 4 bases and J lost 10, with 11 bases in between. Here the CDR3 DNA reads TGCGCCAGCAGTGTGAACAGTCAGTCACCCCTCCACTTT. This codes for CASSVNSQSPLHF.

V usage is TRBV6-5 and J usage is TRBJ1-2, with D perhaps matching TRBD1 (5 bases). CDR3 length: 13 amino acids. V lost 6 bases and J lost 7, with 15 bases in between. Germline V gene data show CDR1 as MNHEY and CDR2 as SVGAGI. The CDR3 here is CASRGGGEGGYTF. The CDR3, as DNA: TGTGCCAGCAGGGGGGGAGGGGAAGGTGGCTACACCTTC.

The rearrangement uses TRBV7-9 and TRBJ1-2; D ambiguous. Germline CDR1 and CDR2: SEHNR and FQNEAQ (reference sequence). The CDR3 is 15 amino acids. Trimming removed 4 bases at V and 4 bases at J, with 16 bases between. The CDR3 DNA follows: TGTGCCAGCAGCTCGAAATCCGGGTCTTTCTATGGCTACACCTTC. Protein: CASSSKSGSFYGYTF.

This chain joins TRBV10-3 and TRBJ2-7, with 7 bases lining up with TRBD1. This CDR3 comprises 14 residues. V trimming: 5 bases; J trimming: 5 bases; junction bases outside the gene matches: 9. The germline CDR1 and CDR2 sequences are ENHRY and SYGVKD. The CDR3 loop is CAISLSRDSDEQYF. CDR3 sequence (DNA): TGTGCCATCAGTCTGTCCCGGGACAGCGACGAGCAGTACTTC.

The chain recombines TRBV29-1 with TRBJ1-4; D is unresolved. The CDR3 consists of 14 residues. Germline lookup yields CDR1 SQVTM and CDR2 ANQGSEA. Trimming removed 0 bases at V and 3 bases at J, with 8 bases between. This chain's CDR3 is CSVEDSRSNEKLFF. DNA of the CDR3: TGCAGCGTTGAAGATTCTAGGTCTAATGAAAAACTGTTTTTT.